Described below is a single TCR beta chain sequence and its context. As yet, its antigen is unknown. For each subset, genomic DNA was distributed in equal portions over several immunoSEQ plates. Original analysis: There were no quality scores in the junction-only immunoSEQ sequences, so filtering differed. Assay: immunoSEQ multiplex PCR; the TCRdb copy retains only in-frame clones and omits some. That table is the source of V, J and clone size, and D and trimming were worked out from the DNA. The sample holds under 1,900,000 clones, 97% to 99% seen once. The data are from a study of shared clonotypes between healthy human individuals. Findings of the study overall: Only a few donors were included, so the genetic and exposure-history diversity represented was limited. Researchers found naive subsets generally carried larger estimated richness than memory subsets.

This CDR3 region has 15 residues. V lost 1 base, J lost 4 bases, and 13 bases lay in between. Germline loops: CDR1 MGHRA, CDR2 YSYEKL. This chain uses TRBV4-1 with TRBJ1-2, with D perhaps TRBD1 (6 bases). The TCR was taken from a man younger than 40 in good health. Sequencing used naive CD4+ T cells sorted from blood. Subset denoted: CD45RA+ positively selected. CDR3 sequence: CASSQVQGSGYGYTF. Written as DNA, the CDR3 is TGCGCCAGCAGCCAAGTTCAGGGGTCCGGCTATGGCTACACCTTC.